The source of this T cell receptor beta chain is a study of shared clonotypes between healthy human individuals. For each subset, genomic DNA was distributed in equal portions over several immunoSEQ plates. Data came from immunoSEQ multiplex PCR; TCRdb stores just in-frame clones and leaves some out. The data show some 2,500,000 clones, with roughly 93% seen just once and about 0.34% held by the top ten. Trimming took 5 bases from V and 0 from J, leaving 14 bases between them. The CDR3 is 15 amino acids. CDR1 and CDR2 (germline): SEHNR, FQNEAQ (reference sequence). The source is a young man in good health. Some clones in this sample may be carry-over from other donors' samples. Specimen: naive CD4+ T cells from PBMCs. Documented subset: CD45RA+ positively selected. The chain joins TRBV7-9 to TRBJ2-7; possibly TRBD1 for D (5 bases). The CDR3 reads CASSRIDSYSYEQYF. For the CDR3, the DNA is TGTGCCAGCAGCCGAATAGACAGCTACTCCTACGAGCAGTACTTC. The full variable domain, with the rest looked up from reference TRBV7-9 and TRBJ2-7, is DTGVSQNPRHKITKRGQNVTFRCDPISEHNRLYWYRQTLGQGPEFLTYFQNEAQLEKSRLLSDRFSAERPKGSFSTLEIQRTEQGDSAMYLCASSRIDSYSYEQYFGPGTRLTVT.